A single TCR beta chain is shown here with its context. As yet, its antigen is unknown. V was clipped by 1 base and J by 0 bases, with 10 bases between them. Germline values: CDR1 SGHVS, CDR2 FQNEAQ. This CDR3 region has 15 residues. These data are taken from a study of cytomegalovirus exposure and HLA in healthy donors. General study findings and limits: Despite most TCR sequences being rare, some public TCRs occurred in many donors.

TCRdb's table, derived via immunoSEQ multiplex PCR, lists solely in-frame clones and lacks some. The sample consists of some 150,000 clones, roughly nine tenths of them appearing once. Among the approximately 110 subjects of the validation cohort, separate from the roughly 700-subject first cohort, were the donors. This sequence originates from a woman in her late teens or twenties in good health and CMV-seropositive. Input material: PBMCs. The genes are TRBV7-8 and TRBJ2-7, with a weak D call TRBD1 (6 bases). The CDR3 DNA reads as TGTGCCAGCAGCTTAGGACAGGTCTCCTCCTACGAGCAGTACTTC. Translation gives CASSLGQVSSYEQYF.